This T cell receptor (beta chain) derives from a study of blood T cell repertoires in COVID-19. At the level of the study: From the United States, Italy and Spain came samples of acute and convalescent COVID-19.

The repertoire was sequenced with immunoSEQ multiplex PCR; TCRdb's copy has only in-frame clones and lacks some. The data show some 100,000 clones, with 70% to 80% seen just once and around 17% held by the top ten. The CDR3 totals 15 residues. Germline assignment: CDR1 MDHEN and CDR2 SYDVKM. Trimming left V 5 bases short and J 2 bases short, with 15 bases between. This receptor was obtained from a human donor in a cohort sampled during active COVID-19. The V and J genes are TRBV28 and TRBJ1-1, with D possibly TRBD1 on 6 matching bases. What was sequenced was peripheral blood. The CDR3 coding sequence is TGTGCCAGCAGTCCTGGAGGCAGGGGAAACACTGAAGCTTTCTTT. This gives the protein CASSPGGRGNTEAFF.